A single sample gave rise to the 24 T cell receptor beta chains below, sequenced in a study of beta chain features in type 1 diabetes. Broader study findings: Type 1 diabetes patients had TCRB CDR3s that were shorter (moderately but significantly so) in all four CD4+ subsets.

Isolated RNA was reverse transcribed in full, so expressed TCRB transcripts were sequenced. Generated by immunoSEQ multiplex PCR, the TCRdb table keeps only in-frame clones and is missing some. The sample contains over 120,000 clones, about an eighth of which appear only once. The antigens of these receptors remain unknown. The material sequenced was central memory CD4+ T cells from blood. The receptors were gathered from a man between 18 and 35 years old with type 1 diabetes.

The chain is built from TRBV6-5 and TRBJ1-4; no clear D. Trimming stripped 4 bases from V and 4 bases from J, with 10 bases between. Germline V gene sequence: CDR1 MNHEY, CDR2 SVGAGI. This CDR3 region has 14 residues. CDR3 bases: TGTGCCAGCAGTTTCACGGGCCATAATGAAAAACTGTTTTTT. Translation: CASSFTGHNEKLFF.

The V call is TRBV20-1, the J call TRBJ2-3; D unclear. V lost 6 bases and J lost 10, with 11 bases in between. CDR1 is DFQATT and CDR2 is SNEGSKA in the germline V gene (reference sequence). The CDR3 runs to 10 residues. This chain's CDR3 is CSALQTAQYF. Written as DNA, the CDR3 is TGCAGTGCCCTTCAAACGGCGCAGTATTTT.

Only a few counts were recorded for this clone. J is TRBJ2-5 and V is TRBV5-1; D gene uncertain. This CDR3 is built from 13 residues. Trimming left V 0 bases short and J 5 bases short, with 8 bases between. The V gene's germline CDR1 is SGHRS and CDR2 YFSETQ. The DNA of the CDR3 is TGCGCCAGCAGCTTGGCGGCGGCGGAGACCCAGTACTTC. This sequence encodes CASSLAAAETQYF.

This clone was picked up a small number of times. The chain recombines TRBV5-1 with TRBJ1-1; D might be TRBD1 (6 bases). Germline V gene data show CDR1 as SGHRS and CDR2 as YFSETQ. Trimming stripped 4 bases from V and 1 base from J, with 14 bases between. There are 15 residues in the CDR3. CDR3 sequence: CASSVQGGSNTEAFF. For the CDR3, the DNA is TGCGCCAGCAGCGTACAAGGGGGGTCGAACACTGAAGCTTTCTTT.

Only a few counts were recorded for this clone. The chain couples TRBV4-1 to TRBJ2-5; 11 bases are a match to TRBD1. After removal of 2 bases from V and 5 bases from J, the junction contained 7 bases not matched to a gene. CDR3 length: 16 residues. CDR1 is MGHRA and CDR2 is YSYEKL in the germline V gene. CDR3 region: CASSQSPGQGVETQYF. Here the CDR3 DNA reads TGCGCCAGCAGCCAATCACCGGGACAGGGGGTCGAGACCCAGTACTTC.

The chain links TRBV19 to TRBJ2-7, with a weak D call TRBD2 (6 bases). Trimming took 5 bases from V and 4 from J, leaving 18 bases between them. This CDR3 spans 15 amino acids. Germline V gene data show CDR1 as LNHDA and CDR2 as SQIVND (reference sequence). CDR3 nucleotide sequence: TGTGCCAGTAGTGTGTCCGGGACTGTAGATTACGAGCAGTACTTC. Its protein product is CASSVSGTVDYEQYF.

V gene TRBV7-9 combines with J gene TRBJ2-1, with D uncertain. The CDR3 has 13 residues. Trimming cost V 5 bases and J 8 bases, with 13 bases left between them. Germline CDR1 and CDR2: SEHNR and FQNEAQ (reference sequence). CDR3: CASSPSVSDEQFF. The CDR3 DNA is TGTGCCAGCAGCCCCTCGGTGAGCGATGAGCAGTTCTTC.

CDR3: CASSPGGYQETQYF. Written as DNA, the CDR3 is TGTGCCAGTAGTCCGGGGGGGTACCAAGAGACCCAGTACTTC. The V and J genes are TRBV19 and TRBJ2-5; 8 nucleotides match TRBD2. The J segment lost 0 bases and the V segment lost 5 bases, leaving 2 bases of the junction unmatched. This CDR3 spans 14 amino acids. Germline V lookup: CDR1 LNHDA, CDR2 SQIVND (reference sequence).

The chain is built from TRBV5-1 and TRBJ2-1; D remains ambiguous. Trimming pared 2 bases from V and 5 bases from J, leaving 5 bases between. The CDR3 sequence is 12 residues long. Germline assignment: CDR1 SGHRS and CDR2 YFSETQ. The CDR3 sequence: CASSLRDNEQFF. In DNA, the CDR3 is TGCGCCAGCAGCTTAAGAGACAATGAGCAGTTCTTC.

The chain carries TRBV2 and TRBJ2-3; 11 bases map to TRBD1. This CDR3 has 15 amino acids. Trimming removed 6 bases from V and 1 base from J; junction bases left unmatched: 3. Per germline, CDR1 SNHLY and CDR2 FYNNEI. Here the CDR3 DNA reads TGTGCCAGCAGAGTGGGACAGGGGGGCACAGATACGCAGTATTTT. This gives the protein CASRVGQGGTDTQYF. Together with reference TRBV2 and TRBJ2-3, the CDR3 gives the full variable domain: EPEVTQTPSHQVTQMGQEVILRCVPISNHLYFYWYRQILGQKVEFLVSFYNNEISEKSEIFDDQFSVERPDGSNFTLKIRSTKLEDSAMYFCASRVGQGGTDTQYFGPGTRLTVL.

CDR3 loop: CASSSPRDGNTEAFF. The DNA of the CDR3 is TGTGCCAGCAGTTCCCCCCGGGACGGGAACACTGAAGCTTTCTTT. V and J are TRBV6-5 and TRBJ1-1; TRBD1 is a possible D gene (5 bases). Per germline, CDR1 MNHEY and CDR2 SVGAGI. This CDR3 is 15 amino acids long. The germline V and J ends were trimmed by 4 bases and 1 base, with 13 bases remaining between them.

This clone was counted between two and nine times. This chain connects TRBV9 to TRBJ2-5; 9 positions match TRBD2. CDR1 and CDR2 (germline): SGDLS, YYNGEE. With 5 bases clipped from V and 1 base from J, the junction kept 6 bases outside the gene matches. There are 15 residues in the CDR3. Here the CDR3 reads CASSVLAGTQETQYF. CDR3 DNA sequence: TGTGCCAGCAGTGTTCTAGCGGGGACCCAAGAGACCCAGTACTTC.

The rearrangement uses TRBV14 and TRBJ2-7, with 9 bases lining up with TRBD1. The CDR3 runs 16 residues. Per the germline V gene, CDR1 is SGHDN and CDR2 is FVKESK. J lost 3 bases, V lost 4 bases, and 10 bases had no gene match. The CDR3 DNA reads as TGTGCCAGCAGCCTTAAGCACGGGACAGGGAACTACGAGCAGTACTTC. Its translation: CASSLKHGTGNYEQYF.

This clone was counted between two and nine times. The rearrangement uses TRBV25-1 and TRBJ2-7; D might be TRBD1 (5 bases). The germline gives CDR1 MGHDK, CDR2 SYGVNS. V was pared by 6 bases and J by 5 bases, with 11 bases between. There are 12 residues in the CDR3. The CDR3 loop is CASRSETDEQYF. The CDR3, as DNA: TGTGCCAGCAGATCCGAGACAGACGAGCAGTACTTC.

In DNA, the CDR3 is TGTGCCAGCAGCTCGGGTCTGGAAGGCTATGGCTACACCTTC. It is translated as CASSSGLEGYGYTF. The rearrangement links TRBV5-4 to TRBJ1-2; no firm D call. From germline, CDR1 is SGHNT and CDR2 YYREEE (reference sequence). This CDR3 is built from 14 residues. The V end was cut by 3 bases, the J end by 4 bases, with 13 bases between.

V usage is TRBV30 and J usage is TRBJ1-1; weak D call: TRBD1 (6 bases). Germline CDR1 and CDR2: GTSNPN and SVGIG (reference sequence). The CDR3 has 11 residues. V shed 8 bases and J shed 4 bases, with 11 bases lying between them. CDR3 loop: CAGGGGTEAFF. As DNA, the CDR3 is TGTGCCGGAGGGGGGGGCACTGAAGCTTTCTTT.

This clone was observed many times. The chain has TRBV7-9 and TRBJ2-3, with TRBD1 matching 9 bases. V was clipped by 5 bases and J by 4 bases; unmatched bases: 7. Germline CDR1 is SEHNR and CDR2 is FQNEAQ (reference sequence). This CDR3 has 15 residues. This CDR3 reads CASSQGQGLSDTQYF. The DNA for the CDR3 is TGTGCCAGCAGCCAGGGACAGGGACTTTCAGATACGCAGTATTTT. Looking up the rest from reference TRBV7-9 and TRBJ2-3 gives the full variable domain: DTGVSQNPRHKITKRGQNVTFRCDPISEHNRLYWYRQTLGQGPEFLTYFQNEAQLEKSRLLSDRFSAERPKGSFSTLEIQRTEQGDSAMYLCASSQGQGLSDTQYFGPGTRLTVL.

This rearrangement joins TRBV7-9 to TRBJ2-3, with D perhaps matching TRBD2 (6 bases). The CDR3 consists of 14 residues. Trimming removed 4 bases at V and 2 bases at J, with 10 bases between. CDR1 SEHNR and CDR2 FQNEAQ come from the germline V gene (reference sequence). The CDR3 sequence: CASSSGLLTDTQYF. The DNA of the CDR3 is TGTGCCAGCAGCTCCGGACTACTCACAGATACGCAGTATTTT.

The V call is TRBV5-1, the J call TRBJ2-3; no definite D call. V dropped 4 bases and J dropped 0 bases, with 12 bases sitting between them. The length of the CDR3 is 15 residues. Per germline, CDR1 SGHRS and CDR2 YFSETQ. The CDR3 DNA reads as TGCGCCAGCAGCCCGGGTTCCTACAGCACAGATACGCAGTATTTT. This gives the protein CASSPGSYSTDTQYF.

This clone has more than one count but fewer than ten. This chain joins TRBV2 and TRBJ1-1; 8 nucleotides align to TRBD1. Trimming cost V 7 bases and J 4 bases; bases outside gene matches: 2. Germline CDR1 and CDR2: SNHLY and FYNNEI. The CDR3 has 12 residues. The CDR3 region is CASMTGATEAFF. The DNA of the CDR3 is TGTGCCAGCATGACAGGGGCCACTGAAGCTTTCTTT.

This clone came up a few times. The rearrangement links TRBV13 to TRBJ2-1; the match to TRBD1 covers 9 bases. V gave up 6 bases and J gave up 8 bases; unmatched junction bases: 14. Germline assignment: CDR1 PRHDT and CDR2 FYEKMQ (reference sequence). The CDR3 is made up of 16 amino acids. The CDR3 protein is CASRRLLGQGIYEQFF. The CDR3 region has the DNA TGTGCCAGCAGAAGATTATTGGGACAGGGTATATATGAGCAGTTCTTC.

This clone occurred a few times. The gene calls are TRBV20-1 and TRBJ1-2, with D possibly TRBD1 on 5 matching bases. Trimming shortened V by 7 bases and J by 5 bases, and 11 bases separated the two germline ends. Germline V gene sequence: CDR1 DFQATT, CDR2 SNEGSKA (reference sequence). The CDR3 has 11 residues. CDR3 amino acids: CSVAGPYGYTF. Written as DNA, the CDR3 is TGCAGTGTAGCAGGGCCGTATGGCTACACCTTC.

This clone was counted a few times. CDR3 amino acids: CASRASELQETQYF. CDR3 nucleotides: TGTGCCAGCAGGGCGTCCGAATTACAGGAGACCCAGTACTTC. V usage is TRBV2 and J usage is TRBJ2-5; no reliable D call. The CDR3 covers 14 residues. Between the trimmed V and J ends, which lost 6 bases and 5 bases, there was a span of 16 bases. Germline V gene sequence: CDR1 SNHLY, CDR2 FYNNEI. The variable domain in full, completed from reference TRBV2 and TRBJ2-5, reads EPEVTQTPSHQVTQMGQEVILRCVPISNHLYFYWYRQILGQKVEFLVSFYNNEISEKSEIFDDQFSVERPDGSNFTLKIRSTKLEDSAMYFCASRASELQETQYFGPGTRLLVL.

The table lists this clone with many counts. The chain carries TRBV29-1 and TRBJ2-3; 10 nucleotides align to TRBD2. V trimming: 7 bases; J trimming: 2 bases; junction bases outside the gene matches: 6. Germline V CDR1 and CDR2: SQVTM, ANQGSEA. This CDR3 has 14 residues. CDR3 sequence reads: CSGDSGGTTDTQYF. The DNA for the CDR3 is TGCAGCGGAGATAGCGGGGGGACCACAGATACGCAGTATTTT.